The present T cell receptor (beta chain) was sequenced within a study of cytomegalovirus exposure and HLA in healthy donors. Sequencing was performed with immunoSEQ multiplex PCR; in TCRdb, only in-frame clones are kept and a portion is missing. The sample carries around 150,000 clones, roughly nine tenths recorded once. Germline CDR1 LGHNA, CDR2 YNFKEQ. The junction had 6 bases not matched to a gene; V was cut back by 6 bases and J by 8 bases. CDR3 length equals 12 residues. The V call is TRBV4-2, the J call TRBJ1-1; 7 nucleotides line up with TRBD1. The receptor was isolated from a woman in her late teens or twenties in good health and CMV-seropositive. The sequenced material came from PBMCs. In DNA form, the CDR3 reads TGTGCCAGCAGGCCTTACAGGGGCGAAGCTTTCTTT. Translation: CASRPYRGEAFF.